Listed below are T cell receptor beta chains from one sample, sequenced in a study of blood T cell repertoires in COVID-19. Libraries were prepared by immunoSEQ multiplex PCR; TCRdb keeps only in-frame clonotypes and omits some of them. The data show about 130,000 clones, with around nine tenths seen just once and over 10% held by the top ten. Sequencing was carried out using peripheral blood. The receptors shown here come from a woman in her 70s with COVID-19, enrolled during active disease. The CDR3 runs from the conserved cysteine through the conserved F or W. A D gene is named only where the DNA matches it firmly. Not every row has a clone size; where given, it reads once, few, many or a size class.

V	D	length	size	J	CDR3	DNA
TRBV7-7	TRBD2	16	NA	TRBJ2-5	CASSFRAGGSQETQYF	TGTGCCAGCAGCTTCCGAGCGGGGGGCTCGCAAGAGACCCAGTACTTC
TRBV3-1/TRBV3-2	NA	14	NA	TRBJ1-1	CASSRLTANTEAFF	TGTGCCAGCAGCCGGTTGACAGCGAACACTGAAGCTTTCTTT
TRBV5-5	NA	15	NA	TRBJ1-3	CASSGSGTPGNTIYF	TGTGCCAGCAGCGGATCCGGGACACCTGGAAACACCATATATTTT
TRBV3-1/TRBV3-2	NA	13	NA	TRBJ1-1	CASSQDPTGITFF	TGTGCCAGCAGCCAGGACCCCACAGGGATCACTTTCTTT
TRBV5-1	TRBD1	16	once	TRBJ2-7	CASSSRTGRSSYEQYF	TGCGCCAGCAGCTCTAGGACAGGGCGGAGCTCCTACGAGCAGTACTTC
TRBV28	TRBD1	17	NA	TRBJ1-2	CASSLLARGQGIYGYTF	TGTGCCAGCAGTTTATTGGCCAGGGGGCAGGGTATCTATGGCTACACCTTC
TRBV29-1	NA	13	NA	TRBJ1-2	CSVLLQGSVGYTF	TGCAGCGTTCTGTTACAGGGCAGTGTTGGCTACACCTTC
TRBV9	NA	14	NA	TRBJ2-2	CASSSTRETGELFF	TGTGCCAGCAGCTCCACGAGAGAGACCGGGGAGCTGTTTTTT
TRBV7-9	TRBD1	18	NA	TRBJ1-2	CASRETGPRDRETYGYTF	TGTGCCAGCAGGGAAACGGGACCACGGGACAGGGAAACGTATGGCTACACCTTC
TRBV5-1	NA	15	NA	TRBJ2-1	CASSSVGQIHNEQFF	TGCGCCAGCAGCTCTGTGGGGCAGATCCACAATGAGCAGTTCTTC
TRBV11-2	NA	15	NA	TRBJ2-7	CASSLNRASSYEQYF	TGTGCCAGCAGTTTGAACAGGGCTAGTTCCTACGAGCAGTACTTC
TRBV10-3	TRBD1	16	NA	TRBJ1-6	CAISESIQGSNSPLHF	TGTGCCATCAGTGAGTCGATACAGGGGTCAAATTCACCCCTCCACTTT
TRBV5-1	TRBD2	15	once	TRBJ2-1	CASKFGSGGYNEQFF	TGCGCCAGCAAGTTCGGGAGCGGGGGCTACAATGAGCAGTTCTTC
TRBV21-1	NA	20	NA	TRBJ1-3	CASSKSGDEQGLSSGNTIYF	TGTGCCAGCAGCAAAAGTGGGGATGAGCAGGGCCTTTCCTCTGGAAACACCATATATTTT
TRBV5-1	NA	15	few	TRBJ1-1	CASSPGRTENTEAFF	TGCGCCAGCAGCCCGGGAAGGACAGAGAACACTGAAGCTTTCTTT
TRBV6-1	NA	14	NA	TRBJ1-5	CASSDRWGQQPQHF	TGTGCCAGCAGTGATCGTTGGGGACAACAGCCCCAGCATTTT